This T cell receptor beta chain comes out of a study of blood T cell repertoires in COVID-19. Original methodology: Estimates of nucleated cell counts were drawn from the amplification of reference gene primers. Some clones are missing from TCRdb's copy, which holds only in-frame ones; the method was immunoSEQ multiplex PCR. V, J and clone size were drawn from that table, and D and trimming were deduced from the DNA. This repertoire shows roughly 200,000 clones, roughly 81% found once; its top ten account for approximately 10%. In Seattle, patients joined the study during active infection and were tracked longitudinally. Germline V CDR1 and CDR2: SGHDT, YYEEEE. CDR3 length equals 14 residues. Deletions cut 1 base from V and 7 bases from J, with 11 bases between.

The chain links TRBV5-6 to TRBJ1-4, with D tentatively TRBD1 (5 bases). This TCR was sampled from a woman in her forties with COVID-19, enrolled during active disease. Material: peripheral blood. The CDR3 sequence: CASSLRGAFEKLFF. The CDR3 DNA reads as TGTGCCAGCAGCTTGAGGGGCGCATTTGAAAAACTGTTTTTT.